A single sample gave rise to the 15 T cell receptor beta chains below, sequenced in a study of blood T cell repertoires in COVID-19. Sequencing used immunoSEQ multiplex PCR; TCRdb keeps in-frame clones, though not all of them. The sample records about 96,000 clones, 70% to 90% being singletons. The specimen was peripheral blood. Receptors originate from a human donor with COVID-19, enrolled during active disease. The donor label of this sample is uncertain.

J is TRBJ1-1 and V is TRBV19, with 8 bases matching TRBD1. Germline loops: CDR1 LNHDA, CDR2 SQIVND (reference sequence). There are 16 residues in the CDR3. V was clipped by 4 bases and J by 0 bases; unmatched bases: 7. DNA of the CDR3: TGTGCCAGTAGTAGGCGAGACAGGGGTCTGAACACTGAAGCTTTCTTT. Encoded protein: CASSRRDRGLNTEAFF.

The genes are TRBV18 and TRBJ1-2, with 10 bases matching TRBD1. The CDR3 extends over 17 amino acids. CDR1 and CDR2 (germline): KGHSH, LQKENI. Trimming removed 2 bases from V and 4 bases from J; junction bases left unmatched: 10. The CDR3 bases are TGTGCCAGCTCACCAGTGCGACAGGGGGCTATTAGCTATGGCTACACCTTC. Amino acids: CASSPVRQGAISYGYTF.

J is TRBJ2-7 and V is TRBV5-5; D call uncertain. The germline V gene encodes CDR1 SGHKS and CDR2 YYEKEE (reference sequence). The CDR3 is 12 amino acids. V was pared by 4 bases and J by 6 bases, with 11 bases between. CDR3 coding DNA: TGTGCCAGCAGCCTCGCTTTCGGCGAGCAGTACTTC. As protein: CASSLAFGEQYF.

This chain joins TRBV25-1 and TRBJ2-6, with D tentatively TRBD1 (5 bases). Germline CDR1 reads MGHDK; CDR2 reads SYGVNS. This CDR3 is 16 amino acids long. V was shortened by 1 base and J by 4 bases, with 11 bases between the two germline ends. This CDR3 reads CASSESRETGANVLTF. CDR3 bases: TGTGCCAGCAGTGAATCCAGGGAAACCGGGGCCAACGTCCTGACTTTC. Complete variable domain (other parts from reference TRBV25-1 and TRBJ2-6): EADIYQTPRYLVIGTGKKITLECSQTMGHDKMYWYQQDPGMELHLIHYSYGVNSTEKGDLSSESTVSRIRTEHFPLTLESARPSHTSQYLCASSESRETGANVLTFGAGSRLTVL.

The rearrangement joins TRBV5-4 to TRBJ2-7, with a tentative D call TRBD1 (6 bases). CDR3 size: 16 residues. Germline CDR1 is SGHNT and CDR2 is YYREEE (reference sequence). The V end was cut by 4 bases, the J end by 0 bases, with 17 bases between. DNA of the CDR3: TGTGCCAGCAGCGACAGGTGGGCTGCCAGCTCCTACGAGCAGTACTTC. The encoded protein is CASSDRWAASSYEQYF.

The chain recombines TRBV27 with TRBJ1-1, with D maybe TRBD1 (6 bases). Trimming shortened V by 4 bases and J by 1 base, and 10 bases separated the two germline ends. Per germline, CDR1 MNHEY and CDR2 SMNVEV (reference sequence). The CDR3 extends over 14 amino acids. Here the CDR3 reads CASSSGQWNTEAFF. The CDR3 coding sequence is TGTGCCAGCAGTTCCGGACAGTGGAACACTGAAGCTTTCTTT.

The V and J genes are TRBV27 and TRBJ2-1; D perhaps matches TRBD2 (5 bases). With 5 bases removed from V and 10 bases from J, the gap between germline ends came to 15 bases. The germline gives CDR1 MNHEY, CDR2 SMNVEV (reference sequence). The CDR3 has 13 residues. The CDR3 is CASSHWTQGEQFF. Here the CDR3 DNA reads TGTGCCAGCAGTCACTGGACTCAAGGGGAGCAGTTCTTC.

The table lists this clone with a few counts. V gene TRBV5-5 combines with J gene TRBJ1-4; D unclear. Germline CDR1 SGHKS, CDR2 YYEKEE (reference sequence). Trimming shortened V by 7 bases and J by 2 bases, and 6 bases separated the two germline ends. The CDR3 is 12 residues long. This CDR3 is CASGLTNEKLFF. The DNA of the CDR3 is TGTGCCAGCGGACTCACTAATGAAAAACTGTTTTTT.

The V call is TRBV7-2, the J call TRBJ2-7; TRBD2 agrees at 10 bases. J lost 3 bases, V lost 3 bases, and 5 bases had no gene match. Germline CDR1 and CDR2: SGHTA and FQGNSA. The CDR3 covers 15 residues. CDR3 in amino acids: CASSFHLAGVYEQYF. As DNA, the CDR3 is TGTGCCAGCAGCTTTCACCTAGCGGGAGTCTACGAGCAGTACTTC.

The rearrangement joins TRBV7-6 to TRBJ2-5; perhaps TRBD2 as D (6 bases). Germline CDR1 reads SGHVS; CDR2 reads FNYEAQ. The V end lost 1 base, the J end lost 2 bases, and 14 bases lay between the germline ends. The CDR3 consists of 16 residues. CDR3: CASSLEDLGGQETQYF. For the CDR3, the DNA is TGTGCCAGCAGCTTAGAGGACCTGGGGGGTCAAGAGACCCAGTACTTC.

This clone was seen just once. The chain combines TRBV3-1 (or the pseudogene TRBV3-2) with TRBJ2-1; TRBD1 matches 12 bases. The CDR3 covers 19 residues. The V and J ends lost 0 bases and 8 bases, in that order; junction bases with no gene match: 14. The germline CDR1 and CDR2 sequences are LGHDT and YNNKEL (reference sequence). DNA of the CDR3: TGTGCCAGCAGCCAAGATAGGCCTGGGGGGACAGGGGGCGTCTATGAGCAGTTCTTC. Amino acids: CASSQDRPGGTGGVYEQFF.

CDR3: CASSQGFIGGADEQFF. The CDR3 DNA is TGTGCCAGCAGCCAGGGTTTTATCGGGGGGGCCGATGAGCAGTTCTTC. This chain uses TRBV3-1 (or the pseudogene TRBV3-2) with TRBJ2-1, with 8 bases matching TRBD2. Trimming cost V 3 bases and J 8 bases; bases outside gene matches: 12. CDR3 length equals 16 residues. CDR1 and CDR2 (germline): LGHDT, YNNKEL (reference sequence).

The gene calls are TRBV5-1 and TRBJ2-1; 8 positions agree with TRBD2. J gave up 3 bases and V 2 bases, and 4 bases lay outside the gene matches. CDR3 length: 15 residues. Germline V gives CDR1 SGHRS, CDR2 YFSETQ. DNA of the CDR3: TGCGCCAGCAGCTTCGGCGGGGGGATCTACAATGAGCAGTTCTTC. Encoded protein: CASSFGGGIYNEQFF.

This clone occurred a few times. V gene TRBV6-4 combines with J gene TRBJ2-1; TRBD1 agrees at 7 bases. The CDR3 is made up of 15 amino acids. CDR1 and CDR2 (germline): MRHNA, SNTAGT. Trimming at V came to 5 bases and at J to 9 bases, leaving 13 bases not matched to a gene. The CDR3 DNA reads TGTGCCAGCAGTCCGACCGAGGGGGCCTCGGGTGAGCAGTTCTTC. Its translation is CASSPTEGASGEQFF.

The chain carries TRBV21-1 and TRBJ1-2; the listed D gene, TRBD1, was not tested against the DNA. TRBV21-1 is a pseudogene segment. The CDR3 has 16 amino acids. The CDR3 reads CASSSPRGGQGYGYTF. CDR3 nucleotides: TGTGCCAGCAGCTCTCCTAGGGGGGGACAGGGCTATGGCTACACCTTC.